The entry that follows covers one T cell receptor beta chain sequence. Its recognized antigen is unknown. Base qualities are not at hand, and no much larger clone is one base apart. Measured from the cysteine to the phenylalanine, the CDR3 is 19 residues long. The CDR3 DNA has 57 bases and is translated from base 1. V gives up 1 base and J gives up 0 bases, and the segment between their germline ends measures 20 bases. The germline V gene (reference sequence) supplies CDR1 SEHNR and CDR2 FQNEAQ. These data belong to a study of OX40 agonist ivuxolimab in advanced cancers. Some background on the complete study: The costimulatory receptor OX40 (CD134) was targeted by ivuxolimab, a fully human IgG2 agonistic monoclonal antibody. Intravenous ivuxolimab was administered to patients every 2 weeks at six dose levels: 0.01, 0.1, 0.3, 1.5, 3 and 10 mg/kg. Among the roughly 50 dose-escalation patients, some 20 had hepatocellular carcinoma, approximately 15 melanoma, 9 renal cell carcinoma and 9 head and neck cancer. In the dose-escalation cohort, roughly 82% of patients were male, and the mean age was 60 years with a range of about 20 to 80. Patients were allowed to have had prior anti-PD-1, anti-PD-L1 or anti-CTLA-4 therapy, and less than 45% of the dose-escalation patients had previously received checkpoint inhibitors. Partial responses occurred in three dose-escalation patients: two with cutaneous melanoma and one with hepatocellular carcinoma. The purpose of peripheral TCRbeta sequencing was to test whether ivuxolimab changed TCR sequence diversity and led to clonal T-cell expansion. The monotherapy dose-escalation portion (N ≈ 57 patients) of the phase I ivuxolimab trial is reported in the paper.

Patients with a history of autoimmune disease or receiving systemic immunosuppression were excluded from the trial. Peripheral blood for TCR sequencing was drawn from every dose cohort at baseline, at cycle 4 day 1 and at cycle 7 day 1. Samples were obtained from an open-label, multicenter, first-in-human phase I dose-escalation trial of ivuxolimab. Adults with locally advanced or metastatic melanoma, renal cell carcinoma, hepatocellular carcinoma or head and neck squamous cell carcinoma were enrolled in the trial. Before TCR sequencing, CD4+ T cells and CD8+ T cells from peripheral blood were sorted into separate populations. Study-wide conclusions, independent of this receptor: After ivuxolimab, CD8+ T cells had more expanded clones than CD4+ T cells on average. At doses of 0.1 to 3.0 mg/kg, clonal expansion of both CD4+ and CD8+ T cells in blood was seen between baseline and week 6. In the 0.1-3.0 mg/kg groups, partial responders had among the lowest normalized peripheral clonal expansion, particularly in CD8+ T cells. Low levels of normalized T-cell clonal expansion were also seen in some patients who did not respond. The antigen specificity of the clonally expanded peripheral T cells was not determined.

For sequencing of the TCRbeta CDR3 region, genomic DNA was extracted from the sorted cells. The immunoSEQ Assay was used for sequencing of TCRbeta CDR3 regions. What TCRdb holds here is the immuneACCESS table cut down to in-frame rearrangements. Part of the clones is not present; checked against another copy, under half of the missing clones reflect an unresolved V gene, and the others are unexplained. The sample profile shows about 61,000 clones; approximately 82% of them were found once. Clones ranked in the top ten supply around 0.52% of the sample. This TCR was sampled from an adult with an advanced solid tumor such as melanoma, head and neck, liver or kidney cancer. The chain is made from TRBV7-9 and TRBJ2-3; perhaps TRBD2 is the D gene, with 6 bases matching. The material sequenced was CD4+ or CD8+ T cells sorted from blood, taken in a trial of the OX40 agonist ivuxolimab. The DNA reads as follows: TGTGCCAGCAGCTTAGGTTTATCGGCGGGATCATTCAGCACAGATACGCAGTATTTT. Its protein product is CASSLGLSAGSFSTDTQYF.